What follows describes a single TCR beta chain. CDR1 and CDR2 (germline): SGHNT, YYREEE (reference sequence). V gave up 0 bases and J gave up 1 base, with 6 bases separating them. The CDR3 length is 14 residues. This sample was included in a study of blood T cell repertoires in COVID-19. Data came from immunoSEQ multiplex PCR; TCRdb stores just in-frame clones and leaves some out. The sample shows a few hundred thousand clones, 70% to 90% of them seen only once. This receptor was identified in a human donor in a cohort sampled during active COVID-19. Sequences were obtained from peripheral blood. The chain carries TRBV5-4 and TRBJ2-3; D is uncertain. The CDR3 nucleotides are TGTGCCAGCAGCTTGGGCAGCGGCACAGATACGCAGTATTTT. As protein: CASSLGSGTDTQYF. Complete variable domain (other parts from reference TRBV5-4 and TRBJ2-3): ETGVTQSPTHLIKTRGQQVTLRCSSQSGHNTVSWYQQALGQGPQFIFQYYREEENGRGNFPPRFSGLQFPNYSSELNVNALELDDSALYLCASSLGSGTDTQYFGPGTRLTVL.